Each of the 12 T cell receptor beta chains below was sequenced from the same sample in a study of regulatory T cells in long-lasting Graves disease. HTBI primers from iRepertoire and Arm-PCR of CDR3 regions yielded the TCR beta libraries. TCRdb processed the multiplex PCR reads anew with MiXCR; each CDR3 protein has one entry. The sample has 400,000 to 500,000 distinct CDR3 sequences, around 13% seen once. Stated time point: newly diagnosed GD, antithyroid drugs for less than 3 months. Extracted RNA from PBMCs served as the source of the TCR library. These same records also appear under a second study, on T cells in Graves' hyperthyroidism and ophthalmopathy.

The sequenced sample was peripheral blood mononuclear cells (PBMCs), obtained at new diagnosis, from a patient treated with antithyroid drugs. The receptors were sampled from a woman aged 45-65 years with Graves disease.

This clonotype showed up just a few times. This rearrangement joins TRBV9 to TRBJ1-6; 8 bases match TRBD1. The CDR3 contains 14 residues. Trimming at V came to 5 bases and at J to 7 bases, leaving 5 bases not matched to a gene. Germline V gene lookup returns CDR1 SGDLS and CDR2 YYNGEE. This CDR3 reads CASSRTGFNSPLHF. The CDR3 DNA follows: TGTGCCAGCAGTCGGACAGGGTTCAATTCACCCCTCCACTTT. Together with reference TRBV9 and TRBJ1-6, the CDR3 gives the full variable domain: DSGVTQTPKHLITATGQRVTLRCSPRSGDLSVYWYQQSLDQGLQFLIQYYNGEERAKGNILERFSAQQFPDLHSELNLSSLELGDSALYFCASSRTGFNSPLHFGNGTRLTVT.

V and J are TRBV2 and TRBJ2-3; 8 bases match TRBD2. With V trimmed by 6 bases and J by 2 bases, 4 bases remained unmatched. Per the germline V gene, CDR1 is SNHLY and CDR2 is FYNNEI. The CDR3 length is 14 residues. The CDR3 protein is CASRLAGTTDTQYF. As DNA, the CDR3 is TGTGCCAGCAGATTAGCGGGGACCACAGATACGCAGTATTTT. Full variable domain (rest looked up from reference TRBV2 and TRBJ2-3): EPEVTQTPSHQVTQMGQEVILRCVPISNHLYFYWYRQILGQKVEFLVSFYNNEISEKSEIFDDQFSVERPDGSNFTLKIRSTKLEDSAMYFCASRLAGTTDTQYFGPGTRLTVL.

Remarks on this clonotype: A read error may explain this, as a much larger clone is one base away. CDR3 sequence (DNA): TGTGCCAGCAGTTTTGGGCAGCTAGACACTGAAGCTTCCTTT. This encodes CASSFGQLDTEASF. This rearrangement joins TRBV12-3 or TRBV12-4 to TRBJ1-1; D remains unclear. CDR3 length: 14 amino acids.

This clonotype turned up a few times. A much larger clone differs from this one at a single base, so this may be a read error. CDR3 residues: CANSKGLTNQPQHF. In DNA form, the CDR3 reads TGTGCCAACAGTAAGGGACTGACCAATCAGCCCCAGCATTTT. The rearrangement joins TRBV6-1 to TRBJ1-5; tentatively, D is TRBD1 (5 bases). CDR1 MNHNS and CDR2 SASEGT come from the germline V gene. The CDR3 totals 14 residues.

This clonotype was found many times. The rearrangement uses TRBV3-1 and TRBJ2-7; D ambiguous. The CDR3 loop spans 14 amino acids. V shed 0 bases and J shed 0 bases, with 6 bases lying between them. Germline V gives CDR1 LGHDT, CDR2 YNNKEL (reference sequence). In DNA form, the CDR3 reads TGTGCCAGCAGCCAAGAGGTCTACTCCTACGAGCAGTACTTC. This gives the protein CASSQEVYSYEQYF.

This clonotype appeared many times. At one end, the junction sequence differs from germline, possibly due to a read error. V usage is TRBV5-5 and J usage is TRBJ2-2; weak D call: TRBD2 (5 bases). The CDR3 covers 14 residues. Germline V gene lookup returns CDR1 SGHKS and CDR2 YYEKEE (reference sequence). The CDR3 nucleotides are TGCGCCAGCACGACGGGATTAAACACCGGGGAGCTGTTTTTT. Amino acids: CASTTGLNTGELFF.

This clonotype has just one count. As DNA, the CDR3 is TGCGCCAGCAGCCAACCTACGAGAGGGTTTCAGCCCCAGCATTTT. This encodes CASSQPTRGFQPQHF. The rearrangement links TRBV4-1 to TRBJ1-5, with D hard to call. The CDR3 is 15 residues long. Deletions cut 2 bases from V and 6 bases from J, with 14 bases between. Germline V gives CDR1 MGHRA, CDR2 YSYEKL.

The chain is built from TRBV5-1 and TRBJ1-6, with a weak D call TRBD1 (5 bases). Trimming pared 4 bases from V and 7 bases from J, leaving 12 bases between. Germline V gene lookup returns CDR1 SGHRS and CDR2 YFSETQ. This CDR3 region has 14 residues. For the CDR3, the DNA is TGCGCCAGCAGCCTACGGGACGCCAATTCACCCCTCCACTTT. Residues: CASSLRDANSPLHF. The full variable domain, rest sourced from reference TRBV5-1 and TRBJ1-6, is KAGVTQTPRYLIKTRGQQVTLSCSPISGHRSVSWYQQTPGQGLQFLFEYFSETQRNKGNFPGRFSGRQFSNSRSEMNVSTLELGDSALYLCASSLRDANSPLHFGNGTRLTVT.

CDR3 bases: TGTGCCAGCAGTGAAGTATGGTGGGTAGGTGGCTACACCTTC. It is translated as CASSEVWWVGGYTF. V and J are TRBV6-1 and TRBJ1-2; D ambiguous. This CDR3 has 14 amino acids. V lost 1 base and J lost 7, with 13 bases in between. The germline V gene encodes CDR1 MNHNS and CDR2 SASEGT.

The chain's CDR3 is CASSQVLGEAIYEQYF. Written as DNA, the CDR3 is TGCGCCAGCAGCCAAGTTTTGGGGGAGGCCATCTACGAGCAGTACTTC. The chain is built from TRBV4-1 and TRBJ2-7, with D maybe TRBD2 (6 bases). There are 16 residues in the CDR3. V was pared by 1 base and J by 3 bases, with 16 bases between. Germline V gene sequence: CDR1 MGHRA, CDR2 YSYEKL.

The V call is TRBV6-1, the J call TRBJ1-1, with D perhaps TRBD1 (5 bases). The V and J ends lost 3 bases and 6 bases respectively, with 8 bases between them. The V gene's germline CDR1 is MNHNS and CDR2 SASEGT. The CDR3 has 12 residues. CDR3 in amino acids: CASSDRVAEAFF. The CDR3 DNA reads TGTGCCAGCAGTGACAGGGTCGCTGAAGCTTTCTTT.

This clonotype has a handful of counts. The V and J genes are TRBV5-1 and TRBJ1-1; D is possibly TRBD1 (6 bases). The CDR3 length is 13 residues. Trimming removed 6 bases at V and 0 bases at J, with 9 bases between. Germline V gene sequence: CDR1 SGHRS, CDR2 YFSETQ. CDR3 region: CASKAGVNTEAFF. For the CDR3, the DNA is TGCGCCAGCAAGGCAGGGGTGAACACTGAAGCTTTCTTT.